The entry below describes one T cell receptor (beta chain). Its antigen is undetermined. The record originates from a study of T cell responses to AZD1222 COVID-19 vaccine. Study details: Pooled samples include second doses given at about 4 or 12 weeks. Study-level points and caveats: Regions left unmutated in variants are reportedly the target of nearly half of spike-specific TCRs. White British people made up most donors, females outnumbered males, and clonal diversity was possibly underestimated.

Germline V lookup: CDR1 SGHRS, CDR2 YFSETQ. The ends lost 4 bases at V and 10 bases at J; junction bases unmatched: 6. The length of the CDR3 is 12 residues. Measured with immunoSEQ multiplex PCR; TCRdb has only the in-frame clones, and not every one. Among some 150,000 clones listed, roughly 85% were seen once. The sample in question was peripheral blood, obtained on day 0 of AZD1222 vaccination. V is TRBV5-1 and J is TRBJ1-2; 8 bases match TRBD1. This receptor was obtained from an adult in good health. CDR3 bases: TGCGCCAGCAGCCCGGACAGGGAAGTCTACACCTTC. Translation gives CASSPDREVYTF.